Below, one T cell receptor beta chain is given with its context. The antigen remains undetermined. Germline V gives CDR1 SGHRS, CDR2 YFSETQ. Trimming removed 0 bases at V and 6 bases at J, with 8 bases between. This CDR3 comprises 13 residues. The data are from a study of T cells after posttransplantation cyclophosphamide. Study observations and caveats: TRB clonality was highly associated with recipient CMV seropositivity and reactivation. Later post-transplant blood repertoires were often dominated by donor CD8+ memory clones.

The repertoire was sequenced with immunoSEQ multiplex PCR; TCRdb's copy has only in-frame clones and lacks some. This sample has under 75,000 clones, with roughly 93% found just once. Sequenced sample: PBMCs. This clonotype was obtained from a woman aged 25 to 39 in good health and a related stem cell transplant donor. The V call is TRBV5-1, the J call TRBJ2-3; D may be TRBD1 or TRBD2 (6 bases each). CDR3: CASSLGGADTQYF. Written as DNA, the CDR3 is TGCGCCAGCAGCTTGGGGGGGGCCGATACGCAGTATTTT.